This is a list of T cell receptor beta chains from one sample in a study of shared clonotypes between healthy human individuals. Libraries were prepared by immunoSEQ multiplex PCR; TCRdb keeps only in-frame clonotypes and omits some of them. Of some 2,000,000 clones listed, about 95% are singletons. The sequenced material came from naive CD4+ T cells sorted from blood. These receptors came from a man younger than 30 in good health. Both conserved end residues are part of each CDR3. Each record gives: J gene, V gene, D gene, clone size, CDR3 DNA, CDR3 protein. The D gene is left open where the match is weak. A clone size is listed for some rows: how often the clone was seen (once, few, many), or a class if it is expanded.

j_call: TRBJ1-1; v_call: TRBV9; d_call: -; clone_size: -; cdr3_nt: TGTGCCAGCAGCATCGGACAGTTGAACACTGAAGCTTTCTTT; cdr3_aa: CASSIGQLNTEAFF
j_call: TRBJ1-2; v_call: TRBV5-4; d_call: TRBD1; clone_size: -; cdr3_nt: TGTGCCAGCAGCTTGGGTGCCCGGACAGGGGAGGGTGGCTACACCTTC; cdr3_aa: CASSLGARTGEGGYTF
j_call: TRBJ2-7; v_call: TRBV7-8; d_call: TRBD2; clone_size: -; cdr3_nt: TGTGCCAGCAGCTTTTTAGCGGGACGAAGCCTAGGGAACTACGAGCAGTACTTC; cdr3_aa: CASSFLAGRSLGNYEQYF
j_call: TRBJ1-3; v_call: TRBV2; d_call: -; clone_size: -; cdr3_nt: TGTGCCAGCAGTGTGAGACAGTCCTCTGGAAACACCATATATTTT; cdr3_aa: CASSVRQSSGNTIYF
j_call: TRBJ2-7; v_call: TRBV5-6; d_call: -; clone_size: -; cdr3_nt: TGTGCCAGCAGCAAAGGGAGTATAAAGCAGTACTTC; cdr3_aa: CASSKGSIKQYF
j_call: TRBJ1-2; v_call: TRBV5-1; d_call: TRBD1; clone_size: -; cdr3_nt: TGCGCCAGCAGCTTCGGACAGGGGTCCAACTATGGCTACACCTTC; cdr3_aa: CASSFGQGSNYGYTF
j_call: TRBJ1-5; v_call: TRBV14; d_call: -; clone_size: once; cdr3_nt: TGTGCCAGCAGCCTATTTAATCAGCCCCAGCATTTT; cdr3_aa: CASSLFNQPQHF
j_call: TRBJ2-1; v_call: TRBV11-2; d_call: TRBD2; clone_size: -; cdr3_nt: TGTGCCAGCAGCACCCGGGTCGCGGGAGGAAGCTCCTACAATGAGCAGTTCTTC; cdr3_aa: CASSTRVAGGSSYNEQFF
j_call: TRBJ2-3; v_call: TRBV5-1; d_call: -; clone_size: -; cdr3_nt: TGCGCCAGCAGCTTGGACACCGCTAGCACAGATACGCAGTATTTT; cdr3_aa: CASSLDTASTDTQYF
j_call: TRBJ1-1; v_call: TRBV11-2; d_call: -; clone_size: -; cdr3_nt: TGTGCCAGCAGCCTAAGTATCACTGAAGCTTTCTTT; cdr3_aa: CASSLSITEAFF
j_call: TRBJ2-2; v_call: TRBV9; d_call: TRBD2; clone_size: few; cdr3_nt: TGTGCCAGCAGTCCCCCCTCCGGGACTAGCGGGCCGAACACCGGGGAGCTGTTTTTT; cdr3_aa: CASSPPSGTSGPNTGELFF
j_call: TRBJ2-2; v_call: TRBV27; d_call: -; clone_size: once; cdr3_nt: TGTGCCAGCAGTTCCTCTACAGTGAACACCGGGGAGCTGTTTTTT; cdr3_aa: CASSSSTVNTGELFF
j_call: TRBJ1-2; v_call: TRBV6-5; d_call: -; clone_size: -; cdr3_nt: TGTGCCAGCAGTTACCGGGCGAGGGGCAACTATGGCTACACCTTC; cdr3_aa: CASSYRARGNYGYTF
j_call: TRBJ1-2; v_call: TRBV10-3; d_call: -; clone_size: -; cdr3_nt: TGTGCCATCAACCTGGGGAGCGATGGCTACACCTTC; cdr3_aa: CAINLGSDGYTF
j_call: TRBJ2-3; v_call: TRBV5-1; d_call: -; clone_size: -; cdr3_nt: TGCGCCAGCAGCTTGAACACAAAGGGTGGCACAGATACGCAGTATTTT; cdr3_aa: CASSLNTKGGTDTQYF
j_call: TRBJ1-2; v_call: TRBV19; d_call: -; clone_size: -; cdr3_nt: TGTGCCAGTAGTATAGGAACTGCGATTGGCTACACCTTC; cdr3_aa: CASSIGTAIGYTF
j_call: TRBJ2-7; v_call: TRBV10-1; d_call: TRBD1; clone_size: -; cdr3_nt: TGCGCCAGCAGTGAGTCGGGACAGGGAGCCTACGAGCAGTACTTC; cdr3_aa: CASSESGQGAYEQYF
j_call: TRBJ2-2; v_call: TRBV7-3; d_call: -; clone_size: -; cdr3_nt: TGTGCCAGCAGCGCGGGACAGAAAACCGGGGAGCTGTTTTTT; cdr3_aa: CASSAGQKTGELFF
j_call: TRBJ2-1; v_call: TRBV18; d_call: -; clone_size: -; cdr3_nt: TGTGCCAGCTCACCCCAAACCCGGGTCCACAATGAGCAGTTCTTC; cdr3_aa: CASSPQTRVHNEQFF
j_call: TRBJ2-2; v_call: TRBV6-6; d_call: TRBD1; clone_size: -; cdr3_nt: TGTGCCAGCAGCTCGACAGGGGGGACCGGGGAGCTGTTTTTT; cdr3_aa: CASSSTGGTGELFF
j_call: TRBJ2-5; v_call: TRBV7-9; d_call: TRBD1; clone_size: -; cdr3_nt: TGTGCCAGCAGCTCCGACAGGGGCAAGGGGGAGACCCAGTACTTC; cdr3_aa: CASSSDRGKGETQYF
j_call: TRBJ1-2; v_call: TRBV5-1; d_call: -; clone_size: few; cdr3_nt: TGCGCCAGCAGCTTGGGAGGGACGGACAACTATGGCTACACCTTC; cdr3_aa: CASSLGGTDNYGYTF
j_call: TRBJ2-1; v_call: TRBV28; d_call: -; clone_size: -; cdr3_nt: TGTGCCAGCAGCACCCGCTTCGGGGGCCATTACAATGAGCAGTTCTTC; cdr3_aa: CASSTRFGGHYNEQFF
j_call: TRBJ2-7; v_call: TRBV2; d_call: -; clone_size: -; cdr3_nt: TGTGCCAGCAGCCCAGAGGGGAGGTCCTACGAGCAGTACTTC; cdr3_aa: CASSPEGRSYEQYF
j_call: TRBJ1-5; v_call: TRBV27; d_call: TRBD1; clone_size: -; cdr3_nt: TGTGCCAGCAGCTCCTGGGACAGGGGTTTAGGGCCCCAGCATTTT; cdr3_aa: CASSSWDRGLGPQHF
j_call: TRBJ1-5; v_call: TRBV10-2; d_call: TRBD1; clone_size: -; cdr3_nt: TGCGCCAGCAGTGAGTCAGTTTGGGGACAGAGCGATCAGCCCCAGCATTTT; cdr3_aa: CASSESVWGQSDQPQHF
j_call: TRBJ2-2; v_call: TRBV10-2; d_call: -; clone_size: -; cdr3_nt: TGCGCCAGCTTGACTGTGGCAAACACCGGGGAGCTGTTTTTT; cdr3_aa: CASLTVANTGELFF
j_call: TRBJ1-6; v_call: TRBV7-9; d_call: TRBD1; clone_size: -; cdr3_nt: TGTGCCAGCGGGGGACAGGGGGGTATGCCCCTCCACTTT; cdr3_aa: CASGGQGGMPLHF
j_call: TRBJ2-7; v_call: TRBV28; d_call: -; clone_size: once; cdr3_nt: TGTGCCAGCACCCAGCCCCCCTACGAGCAGTACTTC; cdr3_aa: CASTQPPYEQYF
j_call: TRBJ2-2; v_call: TRBV11-2; d_call: TRBD1; clone_size: -; cdr3_nt: TGTGCCAGCAGCTTCCCTCCACAGGGGGTGGGCGGGGAGCTGTTTTTT; cdr3_aa: CASSFPPQGVGGELFF
j_call: TRBJ1-5; v_call: TRBV7-7; d_call: TRBD1; clone_size: -; cdr3_nt: TGTGCTAGCAGCAACCGGGACAGGGGGCATTTGTGCAATCAGCCCCAGCATTTT; cdr3_aa: CASSNRDRGHLCNQPQHF
j_call: TRBJ2-3; v_call: TRBV9; d_call: -; clone_size: once; cdr3_nt: TGTGCCAGCAGCCCTAACATAGGGCGGGATACGCAGTATTTT; cdr3_aa: CASSPNIGRDTQYF
j_call: TRBJ2-5; v_call: TRBV6-1; d_call: -; clone_size: -; cdr3_nt: TGTGCCAGCAGTGGGTACATTATCGGGGAGACCCAGTACTTC; cdr3_aa: CASSGYIIGETQYF
j_call: TRBJ2-7; v_call: TRBV6-5; d_call: -; clone_size: -; cdr3_nt: TGTGCCAGCAGTTACAGGGGGCGGGAGAGCGAGCAGTACTTC; cdr3_aa: CASSYRGRESEQYF
j_call: TRBJ1-2; v_call: TRBV9; d_call: -; clone_size: once; cdr3_nt: TGTGCCAGCAGCCCTGATGACGGACCGGGCCGGATATGGAATGGCTACACCTTC; cdr3_aa: CASSPDDGPGRIWNGYTF
j_call: TRBJ2-6; v_call: TRBV5-1; d_call: -; clone_size: -; cdr3_nt: TGCGCCAGCTTGGGACCGAGGGGGAATGGGGCCAACGTCCTGACTTTC; cdr3_aa: CASLGPRGNGANVLTF
j_call: TRBJ2-3; v_call: TRBV9; d_call: TRBD2; clone_size: -; cdr3_nt: TGTGCCAGCAGCGTAGGCGGTCCTAGCGGGGGGTCGGCAGATACGCAGTATTTT; cdr3_aa: CASSVGGPSGGSADTQYF
j_call: TRBJ2-5; v_call: TRBV7-2; d_call: TRBD2; clone_size: -; cdr3_nt: TGTGCCAGCAGCCTCACTAGCGGGAAAGAGACCCAGTACTTC; cdr3_aa: CASSLTSGKETQYF
j_call: TRBJ1-4; v_call: TRBV11-2; d_call: -; clone_size: -; cdr3_nt: TGTGCCAGCAGCCCGGGAGGGCTGATTAATGAAAAACTGTTTTTT; cdr3_aa: CASSPGGLINEKLFF
j_call: TRBJ2-1; v_call: TRBV6-5; d_call: -; clone_size: -; cdr3_nt: TGTGCCAGCGGTAGGGGGAACTTCAATGAGCAGTTCTTC; cdr3_aa: CASGRGNFNEQFF
j_call: TRBJ1-3; v_call: TRBV7-9; d_call: -; clone_size: -; cdr3_nt: TGTGCCAGCAGCTTAAGAGGGGCTGGAAACACCATATATTTT; cdr3_aa: CASSLRGAGNTIYF
j_call: TRBJ1-4; v_call: TRBV5-1; d_call: -; clone_size: -; cdr3_nt: TGCGCCAGCAGCCTGACGGGAAATAATGAAAAACTGTTTTTT; cdr3_aa: CASSLTGNNEKLFF